The clone carrying this T cell receptor (beta chain) was detected a few times. The antigen is undetermined. TCR alpha and TCR beta cDNA libraries carrying sample barcodes and UMIs were produced by 5'RACE using constant-segment primers. TCRdb re-derived calls from the 5' RACE reads in MiXCR, one entry per CDR3 protein. The sample shows about 150,000 distinct CDR3 sequences, 15% to 20% of them seen only once. This entry comes from a study of T-cell memory formation after mild COVID-19. Overall study results and limits: Some clones that responded turned up in pre-infection memory, which suggests that cross-reactive memory joined in. Largely, contracting CD4+ clones fell within CM and EM, and contracting CD8+ clones within EMRA.

The source material was PBMCs or a T cell subset sorted from them (not recorded which). The source of this sequence is an adult woman who had mild COVID-19 (a few samples of this study predate the infection). Cell type and time point are not known.

The CDR3 is CSVSDGYLAKNIQYF. DNA of the CDR3: TGCAGCGTATCGGACGGATACCTAGCCAAAAACATTCAGTACTTC. The chain is built from TRBV29-1 and TRBJ2-4; D not certain. Per germline, CDR1 SQVTM and CDR2 ANQGSEA. V lost 6 bases and J lost 0, with 15 bases in between. This CDR3 contains 15 residues.